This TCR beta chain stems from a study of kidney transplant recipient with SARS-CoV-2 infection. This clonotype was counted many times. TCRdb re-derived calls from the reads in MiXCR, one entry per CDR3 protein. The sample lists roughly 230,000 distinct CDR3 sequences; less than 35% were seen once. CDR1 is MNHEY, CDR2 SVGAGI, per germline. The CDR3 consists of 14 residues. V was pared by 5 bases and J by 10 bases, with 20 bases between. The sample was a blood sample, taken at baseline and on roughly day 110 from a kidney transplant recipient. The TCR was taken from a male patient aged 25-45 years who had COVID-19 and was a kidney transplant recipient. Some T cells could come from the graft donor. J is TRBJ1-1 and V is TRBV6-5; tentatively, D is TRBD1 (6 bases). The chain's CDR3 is CASSDTGEGGRAFF. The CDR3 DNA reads TGTGCCAGCAGTGATACCGGGGAGGGGGGGAGAGCTTTCTTT.